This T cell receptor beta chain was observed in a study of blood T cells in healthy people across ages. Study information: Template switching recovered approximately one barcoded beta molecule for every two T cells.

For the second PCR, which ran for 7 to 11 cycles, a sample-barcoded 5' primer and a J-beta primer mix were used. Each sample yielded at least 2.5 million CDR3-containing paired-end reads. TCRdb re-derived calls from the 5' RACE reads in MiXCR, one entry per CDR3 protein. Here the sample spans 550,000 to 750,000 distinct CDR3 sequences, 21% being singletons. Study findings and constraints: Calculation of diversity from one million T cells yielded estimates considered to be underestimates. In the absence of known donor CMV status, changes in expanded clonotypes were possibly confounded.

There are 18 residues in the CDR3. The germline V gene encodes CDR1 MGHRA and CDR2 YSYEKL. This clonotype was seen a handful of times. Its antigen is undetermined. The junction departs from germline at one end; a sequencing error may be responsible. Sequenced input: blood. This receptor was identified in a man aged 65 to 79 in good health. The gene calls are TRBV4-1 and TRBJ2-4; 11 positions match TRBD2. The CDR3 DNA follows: TGCGCCAGTAGCCAAGTTAGCGGGAGGGCCGGGACCAAAAACATTCAGTACTTC. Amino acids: CASSQVSGRAGTKNIQYF.